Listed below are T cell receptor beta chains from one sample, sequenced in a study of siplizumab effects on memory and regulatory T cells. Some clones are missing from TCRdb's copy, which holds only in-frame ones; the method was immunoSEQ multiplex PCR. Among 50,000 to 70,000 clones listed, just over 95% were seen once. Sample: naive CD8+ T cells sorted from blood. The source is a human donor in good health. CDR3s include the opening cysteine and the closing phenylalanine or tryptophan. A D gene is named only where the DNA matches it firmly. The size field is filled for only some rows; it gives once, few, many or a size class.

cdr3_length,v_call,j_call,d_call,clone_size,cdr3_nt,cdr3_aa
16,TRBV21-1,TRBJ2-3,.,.,TGTGCCAGCAGCACAAACCGGGACAGGGAAACAGATACGCAGTATTTT,CASSTNRDRETDTQYF
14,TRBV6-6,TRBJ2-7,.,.,TGTGCCAGCAGTTACCTGGACAGGGAGGGCGAGCAGTACTTC,CASSYLDREGEQYF
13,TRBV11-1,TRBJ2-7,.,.,TGTGCCAGCAGCTCACCAGGAACCTACGAGCAGTACTTC,CASSSPGTYEQYF
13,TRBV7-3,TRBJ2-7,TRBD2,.,TGTGCCAGCAGCTTAGGACTAGACTACGAGCAGTACTTC,CASSLGLDYEQYF
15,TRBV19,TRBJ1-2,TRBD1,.,TGTGCCAGTATGGACGGACAGGGTGCTAACTATGGCTACACCTTC,CASMDGQGANYGYTF
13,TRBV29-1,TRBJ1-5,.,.,TGCAGCGTCCCCTTGGGACCTAATCAGCCCCAGCATTTT,CSVPLGPNQPQHF
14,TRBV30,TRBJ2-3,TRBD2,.,TGTGCCTCCTCAGCGGGGGGAGGCCCAGATACGCAGTATTTT,CASSAGGGPDTQYF
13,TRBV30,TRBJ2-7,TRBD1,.,TGTGCCTGGACCGGGACAGGCGGTTCCGAGCAGTACTTC,CAWTGTGGSEQYF
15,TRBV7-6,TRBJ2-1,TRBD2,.,TGTGCCAGCAGCAGAATGGGGGGGTTCTACAATGAGCAGTTCTTC,CASSRMGGFYNEQFF
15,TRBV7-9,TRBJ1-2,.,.,TGTGCCAGCAGCCTTGGGGCGGACACTAACTATGGCTACACCTTC,CASSLGADTNYGYTF
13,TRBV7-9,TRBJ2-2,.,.,TGTGCCAGCAGCTTGGCCGCGACCGGGGAGCTGTTTTTT,CASSLAATGELFF
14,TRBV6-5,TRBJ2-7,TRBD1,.,TGTGCCAGCAGTGGACAGGGGGCCCCCTACGAGCAGTACTTC,CASSGQGAPYEQYF
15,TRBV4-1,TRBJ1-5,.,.,TGCGCCAGCAGCCTATCTGGAGGCTCTAATCAGCCCCAGCATTTT,CASSLSGGSNQPQHF
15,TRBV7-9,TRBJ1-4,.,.,TGTGCCAGCAGCCCGATATTAGCAACTAATGAAAAACTGTTTTTT,CASSPILATNEKLFF
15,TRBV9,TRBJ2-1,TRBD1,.,TGTGCCAGCAGCGTAGGGGACAGGGAGGTCAATGAGCAGTTCTTC,CASSVGDREVNEQFF
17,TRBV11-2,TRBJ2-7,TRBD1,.,TGTGCCAGCAGCTTTTCCCCCGGGACAGGGTGGGCCTACGAGCAGTACTTC,CASSFSPGTGWAYEQYF
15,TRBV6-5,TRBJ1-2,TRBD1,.,TGTGCCAGCAGTCCGGATGGGACAGGGCTCTATGGCTACACCTTC,CASSPDGTGLYGYTF
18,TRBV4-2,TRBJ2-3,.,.,TGTGCCAGCAGCACCCCGGCCGGAGGGGGGACCCCGCCAGATACGCAGTATTTT,CASSTPAGGGTPPDTQYF
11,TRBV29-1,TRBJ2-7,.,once,TGCAGCGTTGCCAGGGGACGCGAGCAGTACTTC,CSVARGREQYF
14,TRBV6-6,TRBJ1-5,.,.,TGTGCCAGCATGGGGGGCGCGGAAAATCAGCCCCAGCATTTT,CASMGGAENQPQHF
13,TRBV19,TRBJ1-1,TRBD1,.,TGTGCCAGTAGTGACACAGGGGATACTGAAGCTTTCTTT,CASSDTGDTEAFF